This T cell receptor beta chain originates from a study of shared clonotypes between healthy human individuals. This clone has only a few counts. The antigen is undetermined. Sequenced by immunoSEQ multiplex PCR; TCRdb stores in-frame clones only, minus some. The sample consists of roughly 2.5 million clones, roughly 92% of them appearing once. General study findings and limits: Among the subsets, naive ones generally showed larger estimated richness than memory ones.

The germline V gene has CDR1 MDHEN and CDR2 SYDVKM. V was trimmed by 7 bases and J by 13 bases, leaving 16 bases between them. The CDR3 extends over 11 amino acids. Donors, healthy HIV-negative adults, lacked recent acute infections or vaccinations. Sequenced sample: naive CD4+ T cells sorted from blood. As for subset: CD45RA+ positively selected. The sequence came from a man between 18 and 35 years old in good health. This chain connects TRBV28 to TRBJ1-2, with D uncertain. The CDR3 coding sequence is TGTGCCAGCATCGGAACCAACCTGCTCACCTTC. Protein sequence: CASIGTNLLTF.